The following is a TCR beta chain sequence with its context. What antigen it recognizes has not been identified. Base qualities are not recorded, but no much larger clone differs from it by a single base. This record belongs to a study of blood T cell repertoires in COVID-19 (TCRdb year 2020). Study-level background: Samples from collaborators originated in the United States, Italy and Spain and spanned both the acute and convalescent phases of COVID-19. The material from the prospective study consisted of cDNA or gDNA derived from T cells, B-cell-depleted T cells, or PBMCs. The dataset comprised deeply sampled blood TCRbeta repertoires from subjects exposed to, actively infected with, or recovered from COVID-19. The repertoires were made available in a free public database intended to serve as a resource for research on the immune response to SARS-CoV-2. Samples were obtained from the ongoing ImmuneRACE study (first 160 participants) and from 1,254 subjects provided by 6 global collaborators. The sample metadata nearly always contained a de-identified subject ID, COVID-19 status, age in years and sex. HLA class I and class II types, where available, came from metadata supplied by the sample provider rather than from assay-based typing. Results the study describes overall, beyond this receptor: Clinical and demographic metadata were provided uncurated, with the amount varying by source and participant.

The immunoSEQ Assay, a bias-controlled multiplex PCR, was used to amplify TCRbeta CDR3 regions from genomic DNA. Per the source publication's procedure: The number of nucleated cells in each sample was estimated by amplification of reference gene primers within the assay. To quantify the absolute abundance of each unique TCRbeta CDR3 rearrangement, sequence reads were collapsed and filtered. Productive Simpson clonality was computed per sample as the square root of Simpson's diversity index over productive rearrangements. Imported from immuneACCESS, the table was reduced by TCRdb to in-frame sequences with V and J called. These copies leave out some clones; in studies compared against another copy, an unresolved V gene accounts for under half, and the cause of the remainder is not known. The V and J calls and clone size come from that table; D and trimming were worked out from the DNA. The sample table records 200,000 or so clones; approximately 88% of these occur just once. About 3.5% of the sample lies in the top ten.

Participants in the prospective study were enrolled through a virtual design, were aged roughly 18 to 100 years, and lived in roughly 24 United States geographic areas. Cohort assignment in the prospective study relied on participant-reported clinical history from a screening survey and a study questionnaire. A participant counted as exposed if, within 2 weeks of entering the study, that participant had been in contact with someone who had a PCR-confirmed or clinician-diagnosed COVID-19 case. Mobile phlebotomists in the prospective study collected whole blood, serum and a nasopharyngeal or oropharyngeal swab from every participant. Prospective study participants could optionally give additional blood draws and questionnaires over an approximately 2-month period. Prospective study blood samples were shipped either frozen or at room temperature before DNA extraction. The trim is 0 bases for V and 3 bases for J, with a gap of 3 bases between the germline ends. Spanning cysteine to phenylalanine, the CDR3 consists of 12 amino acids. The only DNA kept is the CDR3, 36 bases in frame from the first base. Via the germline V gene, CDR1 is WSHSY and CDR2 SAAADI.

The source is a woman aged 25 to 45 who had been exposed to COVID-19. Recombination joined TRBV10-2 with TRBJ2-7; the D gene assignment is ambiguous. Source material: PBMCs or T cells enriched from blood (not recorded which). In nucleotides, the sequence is TGCGCCAGCAGTGAGTCCAGCTACGAGCAGTACTTC. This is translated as CASSESSYEQYF.